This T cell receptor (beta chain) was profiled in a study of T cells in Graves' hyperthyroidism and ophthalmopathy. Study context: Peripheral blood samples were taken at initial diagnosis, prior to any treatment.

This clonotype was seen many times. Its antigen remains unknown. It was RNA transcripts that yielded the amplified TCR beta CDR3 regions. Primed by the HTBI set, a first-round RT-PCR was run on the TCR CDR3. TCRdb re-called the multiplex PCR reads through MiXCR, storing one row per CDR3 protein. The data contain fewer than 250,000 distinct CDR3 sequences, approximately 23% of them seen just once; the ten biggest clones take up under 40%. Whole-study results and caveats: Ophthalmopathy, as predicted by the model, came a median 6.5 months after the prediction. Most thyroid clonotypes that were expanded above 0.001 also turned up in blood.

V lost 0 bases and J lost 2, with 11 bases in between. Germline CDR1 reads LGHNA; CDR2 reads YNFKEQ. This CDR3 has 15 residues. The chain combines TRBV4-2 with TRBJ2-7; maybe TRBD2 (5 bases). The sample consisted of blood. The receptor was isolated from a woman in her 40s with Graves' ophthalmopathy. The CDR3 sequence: CASSQEGTGTYEQYF. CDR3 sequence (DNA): TGTGCCAGCAGCCAAGAAGGAACGGGGACCTACGAGCAGTACTTC.